This TCR beta chain was recovered during a study of OX40 agonist ivuxolimab in advanced cancers. Looking at the study overall: Patients were dosed with the agonistic anti-OX40 (CD134) antibody ivuxolimab.

CDR1 is SQVTM and CDR2 is ANQGSEA in the germline V gene. CDR3 length: 8 amino acids. In this sample, this clone is large. Sequencing was performed with immunoSEQ multiplex PCR; in TCRdb, only in-frame clones are kept and a portion is missing. This table holds about 48,000 clones, around 89% found once. This rearrangement joins TRBV29-1 to TRBJ2-7, with D hard to call. This receptor was identified in an adult with an advanced solid tumor such as melanoma, head and neck, liver or kidney cancer. Sample: CD4+ or CD8+ T cells sorted from blood, taken in a trial of the OX40 agonist ivuxolimab. This CDR3 reads CTGYEQYF. In nucleotides, the CDR3 is TGCACCGGATACGAGCAGTACTTC.